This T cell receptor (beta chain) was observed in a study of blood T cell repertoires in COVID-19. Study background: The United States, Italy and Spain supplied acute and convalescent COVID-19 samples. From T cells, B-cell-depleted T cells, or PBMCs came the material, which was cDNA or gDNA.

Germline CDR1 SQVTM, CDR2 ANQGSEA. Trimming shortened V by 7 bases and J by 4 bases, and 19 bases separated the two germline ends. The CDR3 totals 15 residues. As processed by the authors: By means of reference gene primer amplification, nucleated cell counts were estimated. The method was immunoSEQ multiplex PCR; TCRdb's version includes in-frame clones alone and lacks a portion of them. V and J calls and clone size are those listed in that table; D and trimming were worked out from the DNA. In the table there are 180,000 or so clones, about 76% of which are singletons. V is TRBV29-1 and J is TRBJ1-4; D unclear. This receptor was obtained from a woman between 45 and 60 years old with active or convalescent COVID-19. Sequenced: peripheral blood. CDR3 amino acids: CSARTSPESNEKLFF. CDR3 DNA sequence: TGCAGCGCTCGAACGTCCCCAGAAAGTAATGAAAAACTGTTTTTT.